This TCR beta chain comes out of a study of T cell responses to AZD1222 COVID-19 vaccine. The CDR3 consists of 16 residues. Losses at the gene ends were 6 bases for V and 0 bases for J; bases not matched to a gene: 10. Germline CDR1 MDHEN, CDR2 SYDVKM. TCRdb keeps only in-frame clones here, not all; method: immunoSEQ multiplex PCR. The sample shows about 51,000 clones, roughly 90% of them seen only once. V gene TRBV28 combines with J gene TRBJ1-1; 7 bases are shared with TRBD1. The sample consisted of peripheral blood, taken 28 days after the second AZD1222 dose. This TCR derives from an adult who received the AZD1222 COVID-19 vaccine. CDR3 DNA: TGTGCCAGCAGACTGCTGTCAGGGGGTATGAACACTGAAGCTTTCTTT. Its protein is CASRLLSGGMNTEAFF.